This T cell receptor beta chain was sequenced during a study of neurological immune-mediated disorders. Trimming cost V 3 bases and J 4 bases, with 12 bases left between them. This CDR3 region has 14 residues. Time point indicated: technical triplicate 2. In its sample, this clonotype was seen many times. One entry per CDR3 protein results from TCRdb running MiXCR on the 5' RACE reads. The data hold about 55,000 distinct CDR3 sequences, with around 24% observed a single time. The source material was PBMCs. The genes are TRBV12-3 or TRBV12-4 and TRBJ1-2; tentatively, D is TRBD1 (5 bases). This clonotype originated in a man aged 55 to 70 with HTLV-1-associated myelopathy (HAM/TSP). The DNA of the CDR3 is TGTGCCAGCAGTTTTTCTGGGGGGACCTATGGCTACACCTTC. Translation gives CASSFSGGTYGYTF.